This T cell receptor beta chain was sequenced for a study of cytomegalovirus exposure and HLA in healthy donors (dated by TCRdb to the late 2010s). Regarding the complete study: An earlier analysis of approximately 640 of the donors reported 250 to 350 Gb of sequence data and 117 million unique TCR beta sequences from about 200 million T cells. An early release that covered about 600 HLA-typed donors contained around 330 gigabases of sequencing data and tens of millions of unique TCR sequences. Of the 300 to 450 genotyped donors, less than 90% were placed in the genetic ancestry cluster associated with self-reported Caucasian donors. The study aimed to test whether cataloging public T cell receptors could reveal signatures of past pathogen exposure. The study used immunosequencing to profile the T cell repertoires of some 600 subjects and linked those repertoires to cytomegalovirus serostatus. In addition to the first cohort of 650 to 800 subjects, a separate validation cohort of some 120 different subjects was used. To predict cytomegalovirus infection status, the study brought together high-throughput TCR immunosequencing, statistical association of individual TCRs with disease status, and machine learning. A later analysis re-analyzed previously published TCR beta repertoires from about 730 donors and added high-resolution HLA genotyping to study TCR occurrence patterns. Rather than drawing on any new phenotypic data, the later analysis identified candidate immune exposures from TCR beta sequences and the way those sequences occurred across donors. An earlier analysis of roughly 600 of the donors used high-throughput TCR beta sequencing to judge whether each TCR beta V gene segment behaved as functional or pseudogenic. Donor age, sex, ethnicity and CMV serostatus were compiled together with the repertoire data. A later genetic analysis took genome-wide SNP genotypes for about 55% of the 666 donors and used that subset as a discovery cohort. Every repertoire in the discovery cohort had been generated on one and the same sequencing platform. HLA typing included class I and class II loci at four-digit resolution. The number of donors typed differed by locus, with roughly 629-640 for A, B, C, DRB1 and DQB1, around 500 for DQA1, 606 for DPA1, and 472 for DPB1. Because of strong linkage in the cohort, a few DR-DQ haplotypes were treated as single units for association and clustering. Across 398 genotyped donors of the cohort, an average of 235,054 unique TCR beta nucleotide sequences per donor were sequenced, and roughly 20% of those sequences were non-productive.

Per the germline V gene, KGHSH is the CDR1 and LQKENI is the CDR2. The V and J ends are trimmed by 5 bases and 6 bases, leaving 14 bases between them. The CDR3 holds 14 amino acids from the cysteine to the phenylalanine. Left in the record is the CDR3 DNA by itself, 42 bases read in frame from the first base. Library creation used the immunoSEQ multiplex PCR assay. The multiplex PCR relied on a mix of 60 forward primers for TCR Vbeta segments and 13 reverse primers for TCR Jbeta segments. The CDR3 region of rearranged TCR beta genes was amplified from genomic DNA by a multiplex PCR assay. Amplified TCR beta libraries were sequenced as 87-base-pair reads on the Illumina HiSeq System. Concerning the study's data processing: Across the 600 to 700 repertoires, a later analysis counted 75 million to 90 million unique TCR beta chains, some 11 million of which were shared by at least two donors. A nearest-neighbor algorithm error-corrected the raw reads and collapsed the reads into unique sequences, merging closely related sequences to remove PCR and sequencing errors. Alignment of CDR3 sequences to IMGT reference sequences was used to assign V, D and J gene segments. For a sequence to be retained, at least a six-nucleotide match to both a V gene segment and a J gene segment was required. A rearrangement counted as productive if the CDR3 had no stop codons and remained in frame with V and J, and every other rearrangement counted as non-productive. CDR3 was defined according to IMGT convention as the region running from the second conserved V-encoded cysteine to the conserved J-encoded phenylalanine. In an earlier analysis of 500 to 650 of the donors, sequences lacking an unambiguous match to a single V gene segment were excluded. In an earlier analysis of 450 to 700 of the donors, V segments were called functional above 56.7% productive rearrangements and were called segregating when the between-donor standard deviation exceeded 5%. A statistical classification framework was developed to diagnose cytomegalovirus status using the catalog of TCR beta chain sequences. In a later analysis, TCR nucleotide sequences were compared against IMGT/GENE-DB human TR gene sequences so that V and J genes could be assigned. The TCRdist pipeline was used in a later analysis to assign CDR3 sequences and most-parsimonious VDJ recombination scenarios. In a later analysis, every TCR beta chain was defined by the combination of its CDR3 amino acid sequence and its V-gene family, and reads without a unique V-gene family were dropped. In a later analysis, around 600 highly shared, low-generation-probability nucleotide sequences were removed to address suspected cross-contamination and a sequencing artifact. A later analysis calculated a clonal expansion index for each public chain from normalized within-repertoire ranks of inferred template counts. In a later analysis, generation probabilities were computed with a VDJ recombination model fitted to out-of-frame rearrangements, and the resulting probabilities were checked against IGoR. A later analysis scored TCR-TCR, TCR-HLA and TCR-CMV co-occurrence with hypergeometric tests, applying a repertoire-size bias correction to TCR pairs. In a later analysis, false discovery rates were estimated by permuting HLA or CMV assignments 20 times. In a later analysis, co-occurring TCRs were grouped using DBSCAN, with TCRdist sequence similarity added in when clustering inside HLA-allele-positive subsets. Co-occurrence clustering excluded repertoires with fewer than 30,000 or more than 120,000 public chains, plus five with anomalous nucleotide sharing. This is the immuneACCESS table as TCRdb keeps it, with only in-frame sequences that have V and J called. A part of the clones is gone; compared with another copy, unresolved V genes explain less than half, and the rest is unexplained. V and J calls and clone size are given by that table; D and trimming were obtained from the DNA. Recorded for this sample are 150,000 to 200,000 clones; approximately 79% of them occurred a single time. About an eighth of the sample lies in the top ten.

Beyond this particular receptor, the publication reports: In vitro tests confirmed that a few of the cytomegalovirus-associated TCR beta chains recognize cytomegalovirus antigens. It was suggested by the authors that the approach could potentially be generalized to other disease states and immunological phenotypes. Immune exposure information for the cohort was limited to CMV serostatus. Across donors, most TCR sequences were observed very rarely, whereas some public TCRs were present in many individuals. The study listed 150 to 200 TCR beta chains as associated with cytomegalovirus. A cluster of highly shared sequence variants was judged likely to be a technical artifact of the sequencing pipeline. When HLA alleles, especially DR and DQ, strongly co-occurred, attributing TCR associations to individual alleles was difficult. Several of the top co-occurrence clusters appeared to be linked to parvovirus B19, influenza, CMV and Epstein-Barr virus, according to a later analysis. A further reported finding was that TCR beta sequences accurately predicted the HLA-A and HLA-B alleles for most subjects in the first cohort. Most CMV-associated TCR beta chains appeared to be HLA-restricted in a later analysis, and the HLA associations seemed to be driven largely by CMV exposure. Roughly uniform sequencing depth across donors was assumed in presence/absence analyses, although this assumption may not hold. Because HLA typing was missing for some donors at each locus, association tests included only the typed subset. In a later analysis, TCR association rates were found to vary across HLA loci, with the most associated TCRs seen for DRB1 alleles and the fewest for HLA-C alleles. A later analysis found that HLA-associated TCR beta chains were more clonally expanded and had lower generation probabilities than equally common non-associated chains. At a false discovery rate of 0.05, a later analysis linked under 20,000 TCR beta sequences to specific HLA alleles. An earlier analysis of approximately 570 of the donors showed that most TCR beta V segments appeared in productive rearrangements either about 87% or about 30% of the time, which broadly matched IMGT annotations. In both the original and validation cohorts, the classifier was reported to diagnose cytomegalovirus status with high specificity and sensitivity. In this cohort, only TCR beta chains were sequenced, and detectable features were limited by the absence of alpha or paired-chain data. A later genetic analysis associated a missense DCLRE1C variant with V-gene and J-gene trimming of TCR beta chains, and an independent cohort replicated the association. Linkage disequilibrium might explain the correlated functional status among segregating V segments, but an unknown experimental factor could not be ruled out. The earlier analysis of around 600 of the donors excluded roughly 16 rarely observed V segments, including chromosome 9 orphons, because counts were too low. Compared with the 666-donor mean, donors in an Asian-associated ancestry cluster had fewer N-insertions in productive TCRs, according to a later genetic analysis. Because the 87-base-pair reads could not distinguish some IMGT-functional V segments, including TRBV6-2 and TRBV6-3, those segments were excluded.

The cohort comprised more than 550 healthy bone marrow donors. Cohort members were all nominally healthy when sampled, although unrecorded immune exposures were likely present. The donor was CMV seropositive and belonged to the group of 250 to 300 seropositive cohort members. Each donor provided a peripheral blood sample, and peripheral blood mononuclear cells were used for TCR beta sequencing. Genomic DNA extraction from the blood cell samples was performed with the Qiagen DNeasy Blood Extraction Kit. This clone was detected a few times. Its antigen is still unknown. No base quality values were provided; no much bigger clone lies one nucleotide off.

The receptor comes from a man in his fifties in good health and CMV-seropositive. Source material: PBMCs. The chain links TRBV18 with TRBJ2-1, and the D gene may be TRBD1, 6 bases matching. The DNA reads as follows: TGTGCCAGCTCATCCTTAGACAGGATCAATGAGCAGTTCTTC. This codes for CASSSLDRINEQFF.